Many counts were recorded for the clone carrying this TCR beta chain. Its matching antigen is unknown. The CDR3 contains 14 residues. V lost 2 bases, J lost 3 bases, and 9 bases lay in between. Germline loops: CDR1 MNHEY, CDR2 SVGAGI. TCRdb called the 5' RACE reads again in MiXCR, with one record for every CDR3 protein. The sample has under 250,000 distinct CDR3 sequences, around 32% seen once. These data are taken from a study of CD8 T cells in ankylosing spondylitis. Study-wide points: Reports say disease-linked clones showed up significantly more in matched ankylosing spondylitis synovial fluid.

This chain uses TRBV6-5 with TRBJ2-3, with D perhaps TRBD1 or TRBD2 (5 bases each). The TCR comes from a male donor with ankylosing spondylitis or in good health (not recorded which). Sequencing input: blood, either unsorted or a sorted T cell fraction (not recorded which). For the CDR3, the DNA is TGTGCCAGCAGTTACGGGGGAAGAACAGATACGCAGTATTTT. Translating it yields CASSYGGRTDTQYF.